These 31 T cell receptor delta chains originate from one sample sequenced in a study of γδ T cells in repeated Plasmodium falciparum infection. TCRdb re-called the multiplex PCR reads with CATT. The sample has about 51,000 delta-chain clones, roughly 2% seen once. Bulk repertoires came from Vgamma9/Vdelta2+ or Vdelta2-negative gammadelta T cells flow-sorted from PBMC. The sample consisted of gamma-delta T cells from blood. Receptors originate from a pool of human donors (malaria-infected and uninfected, not separated).

This clone was recorded many times. With a far larger clone one base away, a read error is the likely cause. The identical CDR3 is also encoded by other nucleotide sequences in the sample. The CDR3 nucleotides read TGTGCCTTTAGCCGGGGGGATACCCGCAGACTCATCTTT. Protein: CAFSRGDTRRLIF. V gene TRDV3 combines with J gene TRDJ1, with TRDD3 matching over 9 bases. Germline V gene lookup returns CDR1 TVYSNPD and CDR2 GDNSRS (reference sequence). After removal of 0 bases from V and 10 bases from J, the junction contained 9 bases not matched to a gene. The length of the CDR3 is 13 residues.

As regards this clone: The amino acid sequence in TCRdb belongs to a much larger clone and departs from this DNA's translation at residue 12, likely a sequencing read error; the sequence shown is translated from the DNA. J is TRDJ1 and V is TRDV1; possible D gene TRDD2, 5 bases. The J gene is absent in TCRdb and was assigned here via DNA matching to germline. CDR1 is TSWWSYY and CDR2 is QGS in the germline V gene. The V end lost 2 bases, the J end lost 10 bases, and 26 bases lay between the germline ends. The CDR3 is made up of 17 amino acids. The CDR3 bases are TGTGCTCTTGGGGAATCGATTCCTTTTATCCAGGAATTTGTACTCATCTTT. Its protein product is CALGESIPFIQEFVLIF.

This clone was counted only a few times. This likely came from a read error, as a far larger clone is one base away. Other DNA sequences in the same sample also yield this CDR3. V and J are TRDV1 and TRDJ1; 7 bases are shared with TRDD3. The J gene, left out of TCRdb, was set here by checking the DNA against germline. V trimming: 4 bases; J trimming: 4 bases; junction bases outside the gene matches: 36. This CDR3 has 24 amino acids. From germline, CDR1 is TSWWSYY and CDR2 QGS. The CDR3 DNA reads TGTGCTCTTGGGGCCACTCAGGTCTACGAGGGGGATTCAGTTCGGCTCTCGGTAAACGATAAACTCATCTTT. Translated, it gives CALGATQVYEGDSVRLSVNDKLIF.

Concerning this clone itself: The TCRdb protein, from a much larger clone, departs from this DNA's translation at residue 5, likely by read error; the protein shown derives from the DNA. The chain joins TRDV2 to TRDJ1, with 8 bases fitting TRDD3. Since TCRdb gives no J gene, matching the DNA to germline was used here to assign it. This CDR3 has 20 amino acids. Germline assignment: CDR1 GEAIGNYY and CDR2 EKD. J gave up 2 bases and V 3 bases, and 22 bases lay outside the gene matches. This CDR3 is CACDAVMGSRRMGDTDKLIF. The CDR3 DNA sequence: TGTGCCTGTGACGCCGTAATGGGGTCGAGGAGAATGGGGGATACCGATAAACTCATCTTT.

This clone occurred a few times. Since a far larger clone is one base different, this is likely a read error. The sample holds other DNA sequences that translate to the same CDR3. The chain has TRDV1 and TRDJ1; no reliable D call. V was shortened by 5 bases and J by 8 bases, with 21 bases between the two germline ends. The germline V gene encodes CDR1 TSWWSYY and CDR2 QGS. This CDR3 region has 15 residues. CDR3 bases: TGTGCTCTTGGGCCTGCAATGCACGTACTAAACAAACTCATCTTT. Translated: CALGPAMHVLNKLIF.

On this clone: This DNA's translation and the protein TCRdb lists, from a much larger clone, do not match at residue 13, likely due to a read error; the protein shown is translated from the DNA. The chain links TRDV1 to TRDJ1; a weak D match, TRDD2 (7 bases). The J gene was not available in TCRdb and was assigned here by matching the DNA to germline segments. Trimming removed 1 base at V and 0 bases at J, with 39 bases between. Germline CDR1 and CDR2: TSWWSYY and QGS. This CDR3 region has 25 residues. This CDR3 reads CALGEPHFLRGSFRWGASYTDKLIF. In nucleotides, the CDR3 is TGTGCTCTTGGGGAACCTCATTTCCTACGGGGTTCGTTCCGCTGGGGAGCCTCCTACACCGATAAACTCATCTTT.

In its sample, this clone was seen a few times. The likely explanation is a read error, given a far larger clone one base away. Different DNA sequences within this sample yield the same CDR3. In nucleotides, the CDR3 is TGTGCTCTTGGGGAGCTAAGCTACTTTTGGCGGTCTCCATATACTGGGGGATACGCGGCCGATAAACTCATCTTT. Translating gives CALGELSYFWRSPYTGGYAADKLIF. The rearrangement links TRDV1 to TRDJ1; 13 bases line up with TRDD3. TCRdb carries no J gene annotation; the J gene was assigned here by matching the DNA with germline. CDR3 size: 25 residues. V lost 3 bases and J lost 3; bases outside the gene matches: 31. Germline V gene data show CDR1 as TSWWSYY and CDR2 as QGS.

To note about this clone: A far more abundant clone sits one base away, making this likely a read error. This same CDR3 is encoded by further DNA sequences in the sample. The chain employs TRDV1 and TRDJ1, with TRDD3 matching over 9 bases. The J gene, left out of TCRdb, was set here by checking the DNA against germline. This CDR3 comprises 23 residues. Per the germline V gene, CDR1 is TSWWSYY and CDR2 is QGS. The CDR3 region has the DNA TGTGCCCTTGGGGAACCAGTTACCCTTAAAGCCTTCTTGCGCCGGGGGATACTGGGTAAACTCATCTTT. This codes for CALGEPVTLKAFLRRGILGKLIF.

In this sample, this clone turned up a few times. TCRdb assigns this DNA the protein of a much larger clone, which departs from its translation at residue 4; this likely reflects a read error, and the protein shown comes from translating the DNA. V gene TRDV1 combines with J gene TRDJ1, with 7 bases aligning to TRDD2. Here the J gene was assigned by germline matching of the DNA, as TCRdb has none. The germline V gene has CDR1 TSWWSYY and CDR2 QGS. There are 22 residues in the CDR3. The CDR3 region has the DNA TGTGCTCTTAGGGAACGGTACCTTCCTCTTAACGAAGTTGTGGGGAGGACCGATAAACTCATCTTT. Its translation: CALRERYLPLNEVVGRTDKLIF.

In its sample, this clone was seen a few times. TCRdb's protein for this DNA is that of a much larger clone and differs from the translation at residue 19, likely a read error; the protein shown is the DNA translation. The V call is TRDV3, the J call TRDJ1; 13 nucleotides align to TRDD3. No J gene was available from TCRdb, and it was assigned here by a germline match of the DNA. From germline, CDR1 is TVYSNPD and CDR2 GDNSRS (reference sequence). The CDR3 length is 22 residues. The CDR3 coding sequence is TGTGCCTTCCTTTACTCTTCGGTACTGGGGGATACGTGGGCCTTAGGAACCGATAGACTCATCTTT. Amino acids: CAFLYSSVLGDTWALGTDRLIF.

Worth noting for this clone: The protein recorded in TCRdb matches a much larger clone and deviates from this DNA's translation at residue 4, suggesting a read error; the protein here is obtained by translating the DNA. This chain uses TRDV1 with TRDJ1; perhaps TRDD3 as D (7 bases). TCRdb leaves out the J gene; it was filled in here by matching the DNA to germline. Per the germline V gene, CDR1 is TSWWSYY and CDR2 is QGS. This CDR3 has 22 amino acids. With 8 bases removed from V and 4 bases from J, the gap between germline ends came to 41 bases. CDR3 loop: CALRPALFLGLLGTPGGDKLIF. CDR3 in DNA: TGTGCTCTTAGGCCCGCCCTCTTCCTCGGACTACTGGGGACGCCGGGGGGCGATAAACTCATCTTT.

This clone was counted at least ten times. The mismatch at residue 6 between this DNA's translation and the TCRdb protein of a much larger clone likely reflects a read error; the protein shown is translated from the DNA. V is TRDV2 and J is TRDJ1, with a possible D match to TRDD3 (6 bases). The CDR3 sequence is 15 residues long. In germline, CDR1 is GEAIGNYY, CDR2 EKD. The V and J ends lost 3 bases and 4 bases respectively, with 17 bases between them. This chain's CDR3 is CACDAAGDPGDKLIF. The CDR3 DNA reads TGTGCCTGTGACGCAGCAGGGGATCCGGGCGATAAACTCATCTTT.

This clone was seen a handful of times. Only one base separates this from a far larger clonotype, so it likely reflects a read error. Within the sample, other DNA sequences also encode this same CDR3. The V segment is TRDV3, and no J call was made; TRDD3 is the table's D call and was not checked against the DNA. Germline V lookup: CDR1 TVYSNPD, CDR2 GDNSRS (reference sequence). The CDR3 has 21 residues. CDR3 sequence (DNA): TGTGCCTTTACCTACCCCTCCTACTGGGGGATAGCATCCTTGTACACCGATAAACTTATCTTT. Amino acids: CAFTYPSYWGIASLYTDKLIF.

This clone was seen at least ten times. The protein TCRdb lists belongs to a much larger clone and differs from this DNA's translation at residue 14, which points to a read error; the protein shown is made from the DNA. The chain links TRDV3 to TRDJ1; 7 bases line up with TRDD2. Matching the DNA to germline supplied the J gene, which TCRdb does not give. The CDR3 totals 18 residues. In germline, CDR1 is TVYSNPD, CDR2 GDNSRS (reference sequence). This CDR3 reads CAAGPSHGSPFLTEKLIF. CDR3 DNA sequence: TGTGCCGCTGGGCCTTCCCACGGGTCCCCCTTCCTCACCGAGAAACTCATCTTT.

This clone has more than one count but fewer than ten. With a far larger clone one base away, a read error is the likely cause. The same CDR3 arises from other DNA sequences in this sample as well. The chain carries TRDV2 and TRDJ1; 9 bases map to TRDD3. The J gene is absent in TCRdb and was assigned here via DNA matching to germline. This CDR3 comprises 17 residues. Germline V CDR1 and CDR2: GEAIGNYY, EKD. The CDR3 region has the DNA TGTGCCTGTGACCCGGTCGGTCTGGGGGATTACACTGATAAACTCATCTTT. Translation: CACDPVGLGDYTDKLIF.

This clone came up a few times. Translating this DNA gives a protein that differs at residue 16 from the TCRdb one, which belongs to a much larger clone; a read error is likely, and the protein shown is this translation. The J gene is TRDJ1, the V gene TRDV1; 10 bases match TRDD3. The J gene, not given by TCRdb, was assigned here from a germline match of the nucleotide sequence. J was trimmed by 3 bases and V by 4 bases; bases with no gene match: 23. Germline loops: CDR1 TSWWSYY, CDR2 QGS. This CDR3 spans 21 amino acids. CDR3 sequence (DNA): TGTGCTCTTGGGGGCCGTCCAGTACGCTGGGGGATAATATGGTACGCCGATAAACTCATCTTT. Translation gives CALGGRPVRWGIIWYADKLIF.

This clone was counted many times. The chain is built from TRDV1 and TRDJ1; maybe TRDD3 (6 bases). This CDR3 region has 18 residues. Germline CDR1 is TSWWSYY and CDR2 is QGS. V was trimmed by 5 bases and J by 3 bases, leaving 25 bases between them. The CDR3 coding sequence is TGTGCTCTTGGGAGTCCTGCCCTACTGGGAATCTTCCCCGATAAACTCATCTTT. This codes for CALGSPALLGIFPDKLIF.

In the case of this clone: A read error likely explains why the TCRdb protein, taken from a much larger clone, differs from this DNA's translation at residue 19; the protein shown is translated from the DNA. V gene TRDV3 was called; the J gene was not; the table's D call, TRDD3, has no DNA check behind it. Germline CDR1 is TVYSNPD and CDR2 is GDNSRS (reference sequence). The CDR3 is 20 residues long. The CDR3 sequence is CAFRDPYYWGIPRWTDKLTF. The CDR3 coding sequence is TGTGCCTTTAGAGATCCCTATTACTGGGGCATCCCCCGTTGGACCGATAAACTCACCTTT.

Note on this clone: A far larger clone is off by one base, so a read error is likely. Within the sample, other DNA sequences also encode this same CDR3. The V gene is TRDV1, the J gene TRDJ1, with 13 bases matching TRDD3. There are 20 residues in the CDR3. The ends lost 1 base at V and 2 bases at J; junction bases unmatched: 13. Germline-derived CDR1 and CDR2 are TSWWSYY and QGS. CDR3 nucleotides: TGTGCTCTTGGGGAACACATTCCCTCTACTGGGGGATACGCGACCGATAAACTCATCTTT. This sequence encodes CALGEHIPSTGGYATDKLIF.

This clone was counted at least ten times. This is likely an artifact of a read error, given a far larger clone one base away. In the same sample, other DNA sequences code for this CDR3. The chain employs TRAV38-2/DV8 and TRDJ1; TRDD3 aligns across 8 bases. Here the J gene came from matching the DNA to germline, since TCRdb omits it. The CDR3 loop spans 23 amino acids. Germline V lookup: CDR1 TSESDYY, CDR2 QEAYKQQN. Trimming at V came to 1 base and at J to 0 bases, leaving 26 bases not matched to a gene. The CDR3 spells CAYRSRRPQTARGYTEYTDKLIF. DNA of the CDR3: TGTGCTTATAGGAGCCGCCGACCCCAAACCGCCCGGGGATACACTGAGTACACCGATAAACTCATCTTT.

As to this clone: TCRdb pairs this DNA with a much larger clone's protein that differs at residue 4, likely a read error; the protein shown was translated from the DNA. The rearrangement uses TRDV2 and TRDJ1; D unresolved. The CDR3 has 17 residues. Germline CDR1 GEAIGNYY, CDR2 EKD. Here the CDR3 reads CACYTVDKGTHTDKLIF. CDR3 DNA sequence: TGTGCCTGTTACACCGTCGATAAAGGTACACACACCGATAAACTCATCTTT.

Worth noting for this clone: This DNA translates differently at residue 16 from the TCRdb protein, which is that of a much larger clone; a read error is likely, and the protein shown is the DNA's own translation. The chain has TRDV1 and TRDJ1, with 7 bases fitting TRDD3. No J segment appears in TCRdb, so it was assigned here by matching the sequence to germline. The J segment lost 7 bases and the V segment lost 0 bases, leaving 29 bases of the junction unmatched. Germline V CDR1 and CDR2: TSWWSYY, QGS. The CDR3 sequence is 22 residues long. This CDR3 is CALGELYFWGRTPLRGGGKLIF. CDR3 in DNA: TGTGCTCTTGGGGAACTCTACTTCTGGGGGCGAACACCCTTAAGAGGGGGAGGTAAACTCATCTTT.

In regard to this clone: Only one base separates this from a far larger clonotype, so it likely reflects a read error. The identical CDR3 is also encoded by other nucleotide sequences in the sample. The V gene is TRDV1, the J gene TRDJ1; D call uncertain. The J gene, missing from TCRdb, was assigned here through DNA to germline matching. With 1 base removed from V and 2 bases from J, the gap between germline ends came to 17 bases. The CDR3 is 17 residues long. The germline gives CDR1 TSWWSYY, CDR2 QGS. The CDR3 is CALGERYPLLRTDKLIF. The DNA of the CDR3 is TGTGCTCTTGGGGAACGGTATCCTCTACTAAGAACCGATAAACTCATCTTT.

Notes on this clone: The protein held in TCRdb is that of a much larger clone and does not match this DNA's translation at residue 20, likely because of a read error; the protein shown is translated from the DNA. The chain couples TRDV1 to TRDJ1; 13 bases map to TRDD3. As TCRdb names no J gene, one was assigned here on the basis of a DNA match to germline. CDR3 length: 26 residues. V shed 4 bases, J shed 0 bases, and the junction held 32 bases outside the gene matches. Germline lookup yields CDR1 TSWWSYY and CDR2 QGS. The CDR3: CALGAPRLLFYITGGYELSNTDKLIF. CDR3 DNA sequence: TGTGCTCTTGGGGCGCCTCGCCTTCTTTTCTATATTACTGGGGGATACGAGTTAAGTAACACCGATAAACTCATCTTT.

Only a few counts were recorded for this clone. A read error is likely here: a far larger clone is one base away. The sample contains more than one DNA sequence encoding this CDR3. The chain recombines TRDV1 with TRDJ1, with no clear D. Here the J gene came from matching the DNA to germline, since TCRdb omits it. Looked up from germline, CDR1 is TSWWSYY and CDR2 is QGS. The CDR3 length is 20 residues. CDR3 nucleotide sequence: TGTGCTCTTGGGGATTCGGGACACTTCGCGTCCGGGTGGTACACCGACAAACTCATCTTT. It translates to CALGDSGHFASGWYTDKLIF.

Notes on this clone: TCRdb shows a much larger clone's protein in place of this DNA's translation, and the two differ at residue 14, likely through a read error; the protein shown is translated from the DNA. V gene TRDV1 combines with J gene TRDJ1; 10 nucleotides match TRDD3. Germline V gene data show CDR1 as TSWWSYY and CDR2 as QGS. This CDR3 has 20 amino acids. J lost 3 bases, V lost 0 bases, and 16 bases had no gene match. The CDR3 protein is CALGELTNIVGGYRPDKLIF. CDR3 coding DNA: TGTGCTCTTGGGGAACTAACCAATATCGTTGGGGGATACCGCCCCGATAAACTCATCTTT.

This clone was counted a few times. The TCRdb protein, from a much larger clone, departs from this DNA's translation at residue 9, likely by read error; the protein shown derives from the DNA. The V and J genes are TRDV3 and TRDJ1; TRDD3 might be the D (10 bases). Here the J gene came from matching the DNA to germline, since TCRdb omits it. The CDR3 runs to 20 residues. Germline loops: CDR1 TVYSNPD, CDR2 GDNSRS (reference sequence). Trimming cost V 4 bases and J 0 bases, with 33 bases left between them. The CDR3 region is CASSPSYDAFTGGYTDKLIF. Here the CDR3 DNA reads TGTGCCTCTAGCCCTTCCTACGATGCGTTTACTGGGGGATACACCGATAAACTCATCTTT.

In this sample, this clone turned up a few times. The translation of this DNA and the TCRdb protein of a much larger clone differ at residue 6, probably owing to a read error; the protein shown here is translated from the DNA. The chain joins TRDV3 to TRDJ1; 13 nucleotides align to TRDD3. The germline CDR1 and CDR2 sequences are TVYSNPD and GDNSRS (reference sequence). The CDR3 totals 25 residues. Trimming at V came to 0 bases and at J to 2 bases, leaving 33 bases not matched to a gene. DNA for the CDR3: TGTGCCTTTAGGATTGCTACTACTTCCTTTTCGTACTGGGGGATACGCGTTAAGAATACCGATAAACTCATCTTT. Translated, it gives CAFRIATTSFSYWGIRVKNTDKLIF.

This clone is termed medium-sized. This rearrangement joins TRDV1 to TRDJ1; TRDD2 agrees at 7 bases. The CDR3 length is 16 residues. Looked up from germline, CDR1 is TSWWSYY and CDR2 is QGS. The trim removed 4 bases at V and 1 base at J, leaving 9 bases unmatched. Written as DNA, the CDR3 is TGTGCTCTTGGGGCAACCTTCCTTCCTCTCACCGATAAACTCATCTTT. This translates into CALGATFLPLTDKLIF.

About this clone: The translation of this DNA and the TCRdb protein of a much larger clone differ at residue 16, probably owing to a read error; the protein shown here is translated from the DNA. The chain combines TRDV1 with TRDJ1; tentatively, D is TRDD3 (7 bases). The J gene comes from matching the DNA to germline here; TCRdb lacks it. There are 24 residues in the CDR3. Germline loops: CDR1 TSWWSYY, CDR2 QGS. The germline V and J ends were trimmed by 2 bases and 2 bases, with 39 bases remaining between them. The CDR3 region is CALGELWWGLPYRSVPGDTDKLIF. In DNA form, the CDR3 reads TGTGCTCTTGGGGAATTATGGTGGGGCCTTCCCTACCGCTCGGTACCGGGGGATACCGATAAACTCATCTTT.

This clone was seen more than once but under ten times. The protein TCRdb lists belongs to a much larger clone and differs from this DNA's translation at residue 5, which points to a read error; the protein shown is made from the DNA. J is TRDJ1 and V is TRDV1; TRDD2 is a possible D gene (6 bases). As TCRdb names no J gene, one was assigned here on the basis of a DNA match to germline. The germline gives CDR1 TSWWSYY, CDR2 QGS. The CDR3 is made up of 17 amino acids. With 4 bases removed from V and 7 bases from J, the gap between germline ends came to 25 bases. The CDR3 DNA is TGTGCTCTTGGGGGACCCTTCCACCGACCCACTCATCTTAAACTCATCTTT. Its translation: CALGGPFHRPTHLKLIF.